This is a list of T cell receptor beta chains from one sample in a study of response to subunit inactivated influenza vaccine. One entry per CDR3 protein, called by TCRdb with MiXCR from the RT-PCR reads. The sample has approximately 170,000 distinct CDR3 sequences; around an eighth are singletons. Here the sequenced sample was CD8+ T cells sorted from PBMCs, taken roughly 5 days after vaccination. The receptors were gathered from a man in his fifties or sixties who received an inactivated influenza vaccine. CDR3s include the opening cysteine and the closing phenylalanine or tryptophan. Fields, in order: D gene, V gene, clone size, J gene, CDR3 DNA, CDR3 protein. The D gene is left open where the match is weak. The size of a clone is reported for some rows only, either as once, few or many, or as a class for expanded clones.

D: TRBD2
V: TRBV4-2
size: NA
J: TRBJ2-1
DNA: TGTGCCAGCAGCCAAGAGTGGCGGGAGTTAGACAATGAGCAGTTCTTC
CDR3: CASSQEWRELDNEQFF

D: TRBD1
V: TRBV20-1
size: NA
J: TRBJ2-1
DNA: TGCAGTGCGGTCGACAGGGTCAATGAGCAGTTCTTC
CDR3: CSAVDRVNEQFF

D: NA
V: TRBV30
size: NA
J: TRBJ2-2
DNA: TGTGCCTGGAACGTTGGCTGGGGCACCGGGGAGCTGTTTTTT
CDR3: CAWNVGWGTGELFF

D: NA
V: TRBV5-5
size: NA
J: TRBJ2-7
DNA: TGTGCCAGCAGCTTGCACGAGCAGTACTTC
CDR3: CASSLHEQYF

D: NA
V: TRBV9
size: NA
J: TRBJ1-1
DNA: TGTGCCAGCAGCGTAGGCCTTATAGGGGTAGGCCGGGAAGCTTTCTTT
CDR3: CASSVGLIGVGREAFF

D: TRBD2
V: TRBV7-9
size: NA
J: TRBJ2-1
DNA: TGTGCCAGCAGCCTGGGCACTAGCGTATCCAATGAGCAGTTCTTC
CDR3: CASSLGTSVSNEQFF

D: NA
V: TRBV6-5
size: NA
J: TRBJ1-4
DNA: TGTGCCAGCAGTTACGGAGGGGGGATAGATGAAAAACTGTTTTTT
CDR3: CASSYGGGIDEKLFF

D: TRBD2
V: TRBV5-1
size: NA
J: TRBJ2-1
DNA: TGCGCCAGCAGCTTTACTAGCGGGAGTAATGAGCAGTTCTTC
CDR3: CASSFTSGSNEQFF

D: NA
V: TRBV10-3
size: many
J: TRBJ2-1
DNA: TGTGCCATCAGTGAGTCGGTGCGTCCAGGGGCGAGCTCCTACAATGAGCAGTTCTTC
CDR3: CAISESVRPGASSYNEQFF

D: TRBD2
V: TRBV18
size: NA
J: TRBJ2-1
DNA: TGTGCCAGCTCACCACCGGGGGGGTCCTACAATGAGCAGTTCTTC
CDR3: CASSPPGGSYNEQFF

D: NA
V: TRBV29-1
size: few
J: TRBJ2-7
DNA: TGCAGCGTTGAAGATCGGGAGACTTCCTACGAGCAGTACTTC
CDR3: CSVEDRETSYEQYF

D: NA
V: TRBV7-8
size: NA
J: TRBJ1-5
DNA: TGTGCCAGCAGCTTATTTGTTGCCAGCAACCAGCCCCAGCATTTT
CDR3: CASSLFVASNQPQHF

D: NA
V: TRBV5-1
size: few
J: TRBJ1-2
DNA: TGCGCCAGCAGCCGGGACGGCGGCTACACCTTC
CDR3: CASSRDGGYTF

D: TRBD2
V: TRBV9
size: few
J: TRBJ2-4
DNA: TGTGCCAGCAGCGTCTGGGGAGGGGAAGAGGACATTCAGTACTTC
CDR3: CASSVWGGEEDIQYF

D: NA
V: TRBV28
size: few
J: TRBJ2-7
DNA: TGTGCCAGCAAATACAACCGGCCACAGGGACCTGCCTACGAGCAGTACTTC
CDR3: CASKYNRPQGPAYEQYF

D: NA
V: TRBV29-1
size: NA
J: TRBJ2-5
DNA: TGCAGCGTTGAGGCCTCGGAGGAGACCCAGTACTTC
CDR3: CSVEASEETQYF

D: TRBD2
V: TRBV7-8
size: NA
J: TRBJ2-3
DNA: TGTGCCAGCAGCTTTGATCGGGAGGGGAGCATGGCAGATACGCAGTATTTT
CDR3: CASSFDREGSMADTQYF

D: NA
V: TRBV30
size: NA
J: TRBJ2-2
DNA: TGTGCCTGGAGAGCAATAGTCACCGGGGAGCTGTTTTTT
CDR3: CAWRAIVTGELFF

D: NA
V: TRBV14
size: few
J: TRBJ2-5
DNA: TGTGCCAGCAGCCAACAGTTGGGGGCTTTGGAGACCCAGTACTTC
CDR3: CASSQQLGALETQYF

D: TRBD2
V: TRBV12-3/TRBV12-4
size: few
J: TRBJ2-3
DNA: TGTGCCACCCTAAACGCAACGGGGGGAGTAGATACGCAGTATTTT
CDR3: CATLNATGGVDTQYF

D: TRBD2
V: TRBV19
size: few
J: TRBJ2-2
DNA: TGTGCCAGTAGTGTACTAGCGCAGAACACCGGGGAGCTGTTTTTT
CDR3: CASSVLAQNTGELFF

D: TRBD1
V: TRBV7-2
size: few
J: TRBJ2-5
DNA: TGTGCCAGCAGCCTCGGACAGGGAACACAAGAGACCCAGTACTTC
CDR3: CASSLGQGTQETQYF

D: NA
V: TRBV10-1
size: few
J: TRBJ2-3
DNA: TGCGCCAGCAGTGCGGGGGCAGGGGCAGATACGCAGTATTTT
CDR3: CASSAGAGADTQYF

D: TRBD2
V: TRBV6-5
size: few
J: TRBJ2-7
DNA: TGTGCCAGCAGTTACTCTGCGGGGGGGCCCGACGAGCAGTACTTC
CDR3: CASSYSAGGPDEQYF

D: TRBD2
V: TRBV9
size: many
J: TRBJ2-1
DNA: TGTGCCAGCAGCGTAGAAGGGGAGGGGTACAATGAGCAGTTCTTC
CDR3: CASSVEGEGYNEQFF

D: TRBD2
V: TRBV7-9
size: few
J: TRBJ2-5
DNA: TGTGCCAGCACCGGGACTAGCATCGAGACCCAGTACTTC
CDR3: CASTGTSIETQYF

D: NA
V: TRBV29-1
size: NA
J: TRBJ1-2
DNA: TGCAGCGTTCAATCTAACTATGGCTACACCTTC
CDR3: CSVQSNYGYTF

D: NA
V: TRBV5-6
size: few
J: TRBJ1-4
DNA: TGTGCCAGCAGCCAAAACAGGGATGAAAAACTGTTTTTT
CDR3: CASSQNRDEKLFF

D: NA
V: TRBV4-3
size: few
J: TRBJ2-7
DNA: TGCGCCAGCAGCCAAGAACAGGGTTGGTCCTACGAGCAGTACTTC
CDR3: CASSQEQGWSYEQYF

D: NA
V: TRBV27
size: NA
J: TRBJ2-7
DNA: TGTGCCAGCAGTGAGGGTTCCTCCTACGAGCAGTACTTC
CDR3: CASSEGSSYEQYF

D: TRBD1
V: TRBV29-1
size: many
J: TRBJ1-2
DNA: TGCAGCCTAAGGACAGGGCAAGGCTACACCTTC
CDR3: CSLRTGQGYTF

D: NA
V: TRBV5-1
size: many
J: TRBJ1-2
DNA: TGCGCCAGCAGCTTGGGGGGGGCCTATGGCTACACCTTC
CDR3: CASSLGGAYGYTF

D: NA
V: TRBV7-9
size: NA
J: TRBJ2-1
DNA: TGTGCCAGCAGCTTAGGGGTTCGCCTGGATGAGCAGTTCTTC
CDR3: CASSLGVRLDEQFF

D: NA
V: TRBV20-1
size: many
J: TRBJ2-7
DNA: TGCAGTGCTAAGGTCAGCGCTACCTACGAGCAGTACTTC
CDR3: CSAKVSATYEQYF

D: NA
V: TRBV20-1
size: NA
J: TRBJ2-1
DNA: TGCAGTGCTAGAGATACCCATGGGAGCTCCTACAATGAGCAGTTCTTC
CDR3: CSARDTHGSSYNEQFF